This T cell receptor (beta chain) was sequenced for a study of T cells in Graves' hyperthyroidism and ophthalmopathy. Study conclusions and caveats: In simple terms, a model built on 13 V-J features told ophthalmopathy apart from stable hyperthyroidism. The model made its ophthalmopathy prediction, and onset followed a median roughly six months later.

Trimming cost V 6 bases and J 8 bases, with 23 bases left between them. CDR1 is MDHEN and CDR2 is SYDVKM in the germline V gene. CDR3 size: 17 residues. This clonotype has a count of ten or more. Its antigen remains unidentified. Inclusion characteristics of ophthalmopathy patients comprised a Clinical Activity Score of at least 3, a NOSPECS grade of at least 4, and duration under 3 months. Thyroid ultrasound, orbital computed tomography, clinical symptoms, and serum thyroxine and TRAb underpinned diagnoses. Amplified TCR beta CDR3 regions derived from RNA transcripts. First-round RT-PCR with HTBI primers amplified the TCR CDR3 region. MiXCR, applied by TCRdb to the multiplex PCR reads, yields one record per CDR3 protein. The sample gives around 600,000 distinct CDR3 sequences, roughly 14% of which show up once; under 15% is in the top ten.

The chain carries TRBV28 and TRBJ1-6; no clear D gene. The source of this sequence is a woman aged 45 to 65 with Graves' ophthalmopathy. Material: blood. The CDR3 DNA reads as TGTGCCAGCAGGAAATGGGAGACCCTAGGGAATTATTCACCCCTCCACTTT. Its protein product is CASRKWETLGNYSPLHF.